The rows below give T cell receptor beta chains drawn from one sample of a study of CD8 T cells in ankylosing spondylitis. TCRdb redid the calling of the 5' RACE reads with MiXCR, one entry per CDR3 protein. This sample has 700,000 to 1,000,000 distinct CDR3 sequences, with 12% found just once. What was sequenced was blood, either unsorted or a sorted T cell fraction (not recorded which). Source of these receptors: a male donor with ankylosing spondylitis. CDR3s include the opening cysteine and the closing phenylalanine or tryptophan. D genes are given only for firm matches. Expanded clones get a size class; other rows say once, few or many, or leave the size out.

TRBJ1-5 NA TRBV20-1 11 NA TGCAGTGCTACTGAGGGAGTGGCCCAGCATTTT CSATEGVAQHF
TRBJ2-4 NA TRBV20-1 14 few TGCAGTGCTAGAGATCGGCGGGGAGGAAACATTCAGTACTTC CSARDRRGGNIQYF
TRBJ2-7 NA TRBV9 16 NA TGTGCCAGCAGCCCCGGCGGGCAGGGGTTCACCTACGAGCAGTACTTC CASSPGGQGFTYEQYF
TRBJ2-1 NA TRBV4-2 17 many TGTGCCAGCAGCGCCAAGCTACGGCGGGAAGTATACAATGAGCAGTTCTTC CASSAKLRREVYNEQFF
TRBJ2-7 NA TRBV21-1 14 few TGTGCCACCTTGTCACGGTACAGCTCCTACGAGCAGTACTTC CATLSRYSSYEQYF
TRBJ2-2 TRBD1 TRBV7-8 15 few TGTGCCAGCCGCCGCGGACAGGGGGCAGCCGGGGAGCTGTTTTTT CASRRGQGAAGELFF
TRBJ1-1 NA TRBV6-5 12 NA TGTGCCAGCATAGCCCCGGGACGTAAAGCTTTCTTT CASIAPGRKAFF
TRBJ1-4 NA TRBV20-1 13 many TGCAGTGCTACCGCAGGGGTGAGCGAAAAACTGTTTTTT CSATAGVSEKLFF
TRBJ2-7 TRBD2 TRBV5-1 16 NA TGCGCCAGCAGCTTGGAAGCTAGCGGGAGTACCAACGAGCAGTACTTC CASSLEASGSTNEQYF
TRBJ2-1 NA TRBV20-1 15 NA TGCAGTGCGAGCCTTCCTAGCCAAGCCTACAATGAGCAGTTCTTC CSASLPSQAYNEQFF
TRBJ1-4 NA TRBV6-1 13 few TGTGCCAGCAGTCGAATCGGCTTGAAAGAACTGTTTTTT CASSRIGLKELFF
TRBJ1-2 NA TRBV20-1 12 many TGCAGTGCTAGCCAGGGTTCGGTTGGCTACACCTTC CSASQGSVGYTF
TRBJ2-6 TRBD2 TRBV9 17 NA TGTGCCAGCAGCTCAAGCGGGGGACCCTCTGGGGCCAACGTCCTGACTTTC CASSSSGGPSGANVLTF
TRBJ2-7 NA TRBV20-1 14 few TGCAGTGCTAGAACTCCCCGGCCCTCCTACGAGCAGTACTTC CSARTPRPSYEQYF
TRBJ1-3 TRBD1 TRBV4-3 20 many TGCGCCAGCAGCTATCTTTCGGGACAGGGCTACCTTCGCTCTGGAAACACCATATATTTT CASSYLSGQGYLRSGNTIYF
TRBJ2-7 TRBD1 TRBV20-1 14 NA TGCAGTGCTGAGAGACAGGGATTATTCAACGAGCAGTACTTC CSAERQGLFNEQYF
TRBJ2-3 NA TRBV28 15 NA TGTGCCAGCAGTCGGATGGGTTTCGGGACAGATACGCAGTATTTT CASSRMGFGTDTQYF
TRBJ2-3 TRBD2 TRBV12-3/TRBV12-4 14 few TGTGCCAGCAGTTACGGGGGGAACGCAGATACGCAGTATTTT CASSYGGNADTQYF
TRBJ1-6 NA TRBV20-1 15 NA TGCGCCCGGTACAGTCGGAGCTCCTATAATTCACCCCTCCACTTT CARYSRSSYNSPLHF
TRBJ2-1 NA TRBV4-3 15 few TGCGCCAGCGGCCAAGAGAGGGGCGCCGGGAATGAGCAGTTCTTC CASGQERGAGNEQFF
TRBJ2-2 NA TRBV29-1 13 many TGCAGCGTCCCGGCAGCTTACACCGGGGAGCTGTTTTTT CSVPAAYTGELFF
TRBJ2-1 NA TRBV20-1 15 many TGCAGTGCTAGAGATCCGGGACCCTCCTACAATGAGCAGTTCTTC CSARDPGPSYNEQFF
TRBJ2-7 NA TRBV5-4 14 few TGTGCCAGCAGGGGCGCGGGACAGATCTACGAGCAGTACTTC CASRGAGQIYEQYF
TRBJ1-5 TRBD1 TRBV18 15 few TGTGCCAGCTCACCCGGGACAGGGGGCGTTCAGCCCCAGCATTTT CASSPGTGGVQPQHF
TRBJ2-3 TRBD2 TRBV20-1 13 NA TGCAGTGCTAGAGGGGGGACGGGGGGTACGCAGTATTTT CSARGGTGGTQYF
TRBJ2-3 TRBD2 TRBV20-1 16 NA TGCAGTGCTAGGCGAACTCTAGCGGGAGTACCAGATACGCAGTATTTT CSARRTLAGVPDTQYF
TRBJ2-7 TRBD1 TRBV20-1 12 few TGCAGTGCCGACAGGGCGAAATTCGAGCAGTACTTC CSADRAKFEQYF
TRBJ1-2 TRBD1 TRBV6-1 13 NA TGTGCCAGCTACAGGGGCGAAGACGATGGCTACACCTTC CASYRGEDDGYTF
TRBJ2-7 NA TRBV20-1 14 many TGCAGTGCTATCCCAGCTGGGGACATCTACGAGCAGTACTTC CSAIPAGDIYEQYF
TRBJ2-7 TRBD2 TRBV20-1 14 NA TGCAGTGCTAGAAACGCTAGCGGATCCTACGAGCAGTACTTC CSARNASGSYEQYF
TRBJ2-1 TRBD2 TRBV27 13 NA TGTGCCAGCAAAGAACTAGCGGCCAATGAGCAGTTCTTC CASKELAANEQFF